This T cell receptor (beta chain) is from a study of a mutant IDH1 vaccine in newly diagnosed glioma. Findings and caveats of the study: Whatever changes occurred in top peripheral T cell clonotypes seemed unrelated to pseudoprogression.

The protocol was immunoSEQ multiplex PCR, while the TCRdb copy is restricted to in-frame clones and leaves out a portion. The sample has about 92,000 clones, around 77% seen once. Between the trimmed V and J ends, which lost 1 base and 1 base, there was a span of 4 bases. Germline assignment: CDR1 SGHNT and CDR2 YENEEA. The CDR3 has 13 amino acids. Details on this clone: Its target is not known. Distinct nucleotide sequences in the sample also encode this CDR3.

The time point was: baseline, week 1 (first vaccination visit). Specified treatment: pre-vaccination baseline after standard-of-care therapy. V gene TRBV11-3 combines with J gene TRBJ1-1; no definite D call. This material consisted of PBMCs, taken from a glioma patient treated with radiotherapy, temozolomide or both. The receptor comes from a man aged 35 to 55 with glioma. The CDR3 DNA sequence: TGTGCCAGCAGCTTAGGGGGGAACACTGAAGCTTTCTTT. Protein: CASSLGGNTEAFF. The full variable domain, its missing parts supplied by reference TRBV11-3 and TRBJ1-1, is EAGVVQSPRYKIIEKKQPVAFWCNPISGHNTLYWYLQNLGQGPELLIRYENEEAVDDSQLPKDRFSAERLKGVDSTLKIQPAELGDSAVYLCASSLGGNTEAFFGQGTRLTVV.